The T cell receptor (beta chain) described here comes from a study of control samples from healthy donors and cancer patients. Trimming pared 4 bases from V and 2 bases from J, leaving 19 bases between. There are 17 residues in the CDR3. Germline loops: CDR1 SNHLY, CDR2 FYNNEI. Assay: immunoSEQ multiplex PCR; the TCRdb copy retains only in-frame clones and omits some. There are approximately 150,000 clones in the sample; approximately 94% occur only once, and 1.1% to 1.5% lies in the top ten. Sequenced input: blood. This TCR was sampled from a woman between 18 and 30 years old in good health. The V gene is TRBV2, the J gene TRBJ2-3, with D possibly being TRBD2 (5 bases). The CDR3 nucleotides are TGTGCCAGCAGTGGAGGGCAGGCCATCCGGAACACAGATACGCAGTATTTT. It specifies CASSGGQAIRNTDTQYF.